This TCR beta chain was observed in a study of T cells in Graves' hyperthyroidism and ophthalmopathy. Details on this clonotype: This may come from a read error, since a much larger clone is one base off.

When ophthalmopathy did not progress within 18 months, Graves' hyperthyroidism was considered stable. Newly diagnosed hyperthyroidism patients aged 18 to 65 years had disease lasting under 2 months. Uncontrolled infection, other autoimmune disease, pregnancy or lactation disqualified patients from enrolment. Fresh peripheral blood, 8 to 10 ml, was the source of the PBMCs. The CDR3 length is 15 residues. Germline V gene lookup returns CDR1 KGHSH and CDR2 LQKENI. Amplification yielded TCR beta CDR3 regions, with RNA transcripts as the source. Primed by the HTBI set, a first-round RT-PCR was run on the TCR CDR3. TCRdb reanalysed the multiplex PCR reads using MiXCR and keeps one entry per CDR3 protein. The sample includes a few hundred thousand distinct CDR3 sequences, 14% of them seen just once.

Sequencing input: blood. V is TRBV18 and J is TRBJ2-2, with D maybe TRBD1 (6 bases). The TCR sequence derives from a woman in her forties with Graves' hyperthyroidism. CDR3 residues: CASSPRQDNTGELVF. The CDR3 DNA reads as TGTGCCAGCTCACCAAGACAGGATAACACCGGGGAGCTGGTTTTT.